This TCR beta chain was retrieved from a study of blood T cell repertoires in COVID-19. In the study overall: Acute and convalescent COVID-19 specimens originated in the United States, Italy and Spain.

Here immunoSEQ multiplex PCR was the method, and the copy in TCRdb shows in-frame clones only, minus some. The sample yields around 340,000 clones, around four fifths seen once. Unmatched junction bases numbered 14, after V lost 8 bases and J lost 4 bases. The germline gives CDR1 MNHEY, CDR2 SMNVEV (reference sequence). The CDR3 consists of 16 residues. The rearrangement joins TRBV27 to TRBJ2-7, with 10 bases lining up with TRBD1. This TCR came from a man aged 25 to 40 with active or convalescent COVID-19. Specimen: peripheral blood. The CDR3 DNA follows: TGTGCCAGCCCAGTGTCCGGGACAGGGGCCCGATACGAGCAGTACTTC. Protein sequence: CASPVSGTGARYEQYF.